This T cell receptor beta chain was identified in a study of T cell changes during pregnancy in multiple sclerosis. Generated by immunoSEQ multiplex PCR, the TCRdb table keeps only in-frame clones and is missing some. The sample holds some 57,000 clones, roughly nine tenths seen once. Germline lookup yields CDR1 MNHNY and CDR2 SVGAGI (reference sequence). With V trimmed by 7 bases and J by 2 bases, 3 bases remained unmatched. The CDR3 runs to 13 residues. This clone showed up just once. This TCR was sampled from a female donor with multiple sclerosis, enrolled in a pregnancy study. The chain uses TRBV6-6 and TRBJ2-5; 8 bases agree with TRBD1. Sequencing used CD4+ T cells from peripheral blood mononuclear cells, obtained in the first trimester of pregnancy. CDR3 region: CASNRQGQETQYF. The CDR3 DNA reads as TGTGCCAGCAACCGACAGGGGCAAGAGACCCAGTACTTC.